One T cell receptor beta chain is described in this entry. The target antigen is unknown. The sample belongs to a study of T cells in narcolepsy. Study as a whole: Enrolled donors included narcolepsy type 1 or type 2 patients and healthy controls. The study's findings and limits: Autoreactive clonotypes reportedly recurred in blood of same and different patients, not controls. No autoreactive T cell clone sequences appeared in some memory CD4+ repertoires. Comparing one patient's CSF and blood CD4+ clonotypes highlighted HCRT- and TRIB2-specific autoreactive clonotypes.

Data came from immunoSEQ multiplex PCR; TCRdb stores just in-frame clones and leaves some out. The data show about 30,000 clones, 75% to 90% seen once. Sequenced sample: CD45RA- memory CD4+ T cells from PBMCs. The TCR was taken from a human donor with narcolepsy.

The CDR3, as DNA: TGTGCCAGCAGCCGGAATACGAAGACAGGAATCAATCAGCCCCAGCATTTT. Protein product: CASSRNTKTGINQPQHF. The V and J genes are TRBV21-1 and TRBJ1-5; the DNA was not compared with TRBD1, the D call given in the table. TRBV21-1 is assigned pseudogene status. This CDR3 region has 17 residues.